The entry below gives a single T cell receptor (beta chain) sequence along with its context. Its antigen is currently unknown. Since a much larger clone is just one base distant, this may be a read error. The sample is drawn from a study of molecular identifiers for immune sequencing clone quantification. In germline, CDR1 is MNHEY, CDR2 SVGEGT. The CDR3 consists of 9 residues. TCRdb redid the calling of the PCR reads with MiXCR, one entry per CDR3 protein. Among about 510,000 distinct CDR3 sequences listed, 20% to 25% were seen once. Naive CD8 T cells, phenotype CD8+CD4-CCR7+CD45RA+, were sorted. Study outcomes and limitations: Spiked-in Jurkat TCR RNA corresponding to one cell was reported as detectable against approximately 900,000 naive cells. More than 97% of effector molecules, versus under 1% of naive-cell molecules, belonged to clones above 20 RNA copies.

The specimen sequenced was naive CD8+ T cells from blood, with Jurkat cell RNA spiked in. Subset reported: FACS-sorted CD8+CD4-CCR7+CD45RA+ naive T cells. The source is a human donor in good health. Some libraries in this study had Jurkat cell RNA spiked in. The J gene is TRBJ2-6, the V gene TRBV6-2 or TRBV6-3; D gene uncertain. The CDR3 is CATGPVMTF. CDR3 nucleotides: TGTGCCACGGGCCCCGTCATGACTTTC.